Below are 16 T cell receptor beta chains sequenced from a single sample in a study of lymphopenia after photon versus proton radiotherapy. Only in-frame clones appear in the TCRdb table, and some are missing; sequencing was by immunoSEQ multiplex PCR. The sample has tens of thousands of clones; about 86% are singletons. The sequenced sample was peripheral blood, obtained from a patient treated with proton-based radiotherapy. Receptors were obtained from a man aged 60 to 69 with pancreatic cancer.

The chain is built from TRBV7-6 and TRBJ2-3; tentatively, D is TRBD2 (5 bases). Trimming stripped 3 bases from V and 5 bases from J, with 9 bases between. The CDR3 is 13 amino acids. The V gene's germline CDR1 is SGHVS and CDR2 FNYEAQ. The CDR3 loop reads CASSLTGLDTQYF. The CDR3 bases are TGTGCCAGCAGCTTGACCGGACTAGATACGCAGTATTTT.

The table lists this clone with a few counts. The V call is TRBV6-5, the J call TRBJ1-5, with 8 bases matching TRBD1. Germline V gene sequence: CDR1 MNHEY, CDR2 SVGAGI. This CDR3 contains 13 residues. Germline trimming cut 6 bases from V and 6 bases from J; bases unmatched to any gene: 4. The CDR3 is CASRMDRVQPQHF. The CDR3, as DNA: TGTGCCAGCAGAATGGACAGGGTTCAGCCCCAGCATTTT.

J is TRBJ2-1 and V is TRBV4-1, with 8 bases aligning to TRBD2. The CDR3 sequence is 17 residues long. J was trimmed by 4 bases and V by 3 bases; bases with no gene match: 11. Germline values: CDR1 MGHRA, CDR2 YSYEKL. CDR3 region: CASSQGEGLGGYNEQFF. The CDR3 nucleotides read TGCGCCAGCAGCCAGGGGGAGGGACTAGGCGGGTACAATGAGCAGTTCTTC.

The chain combines TRBV27 with TRBJ2-1, with D maybe TRBD1 (5 bases). The V gene's germline CDR1 is MNHEY and CDR2 SMNVEV (reference sequence). The CDR3 extends over 16 amino acids. Trimming shortened V by 6 bases and J by 4 bases, and 19 bases separated the two germline ends. CDR3 sequence (DNA): TGTGCCAGCAGCACTCGCAGGGCTAGTACATACAATGAGCAGTTCTTC. It encodes CASSTRRASTYNEQFF.

This chain joins TRBV6-8 and TRBJ2-3; D is perhaps TRBD2 (5 bases). The CDR3 is 13 amino acids. The germline gives CDR1 MNHGY, CDR2 SAAAGT. Trimming took off 3 bases at V and 6 bases at J, with 10 bases between the two ends. CDR3 nucleotide sequence: TGTGCCAGCAGTTATCTTGGCGGGGATACGCAGTATTTT. It translates to CASSYLGGDTQYF.

The chain joins TRBV11-2 to TRBJ1-1, with no clear D. V was clipped by 1 base and J by 5 bases, with 17 bases between them. This CDR3 is built from 16 residues. Germline-derived CDR1 and CDR2 are SGHAT and FQNNGV. For the CDR3, the DNA is TGTGCCAGCAGCTTAGTCCTCGGGGAGGCAAGGACTGAAGCTTTCTTT. Protein product: CASSLVLGEARTEAFF.

This clone has more than one count but fewer than ten. The chain carries TRBV18 and TRBJ1-5; the D is unclear. Germline-derived CDR1 and CDR2 are KGHSH and LQKENI. V lost 4 bases and J 2 bases, leaving 9 bases between the germline ends. The CDR3 loop spans 14 amino acids. This CDR3 reads CASSQGIGNQPQHF. Written as DNA, the CDR3 is TGTGCCAGCTCACAGGGTATAGGCAATCAGCCCCAGCATTTT.

The chain is built from TRBV4-2 and TRBJ2-7; D call uncertain. The ends were cut back, 0 bases at V and 3 bases at J, with 6 bases in the middle. The CDR3 has 13 residues. Germline V lookup: CDR1 LGHNA, CDR2 YNFKEQ. CDR3 protein: CASSQDKIYEQYF. The CDR3 DNA is TGTGCCAGCAGCCAAGACAAAATCTACGAGCAGTACTTC.

The chain joins TRBV5-4 to TRBJ2-7, with 7 bases lining up with TRBD2. Germline loops: CDR1 SGHNT, CDR2 YYREEE (reference sequence). The V gene end was trimmed by 2 bases and the J gene end by 2 bases; junction bases not matched to a gene: 10. The CDR3 contains 16 residues. CDR3 sequence: CASSFGVGGRAYEQYF. For the CDR3, the DNA is TGTGCCAGCAGCTTTGGAGTTGGCGGGAGAGCCTACGAGCAGTACTTC. Using reference TRBV5-4 and TRBJ2-7 for the parts outside the CDR3, the full variable domain is ETGVTQSPTHLIKTRGQQVTLRCSSQSGHNTVSWYQQALGQGPQFIFQYYREEENGRGNFPPRFSGLQFPNYSSELNVNALELDDSALYLCASSFGVGGRAYEQYFGPGTRLTVT.

The chain employs TRBV18 and TRBJ1-3; 8 positions match TRBD1. Trimming at V came to 6 bases and at J to 7 bases, leaving 5 bases not matched to a gene. Germline V CDR1 and CDR2: KGHSH, LQKENI. The CDR3 is made up of 13 amino acids. The CDR3 bases are TGTGCCAGCTCTCAGGGACAGGCCAACACCATATATTTT. Residues: CASSQGQANTIYF.

This clone was recorded a few times. The rearrangement uses TRBV27 and TRBJ1-4, with D tentatively TRBD1 (5 bases). V was shortened by 5 bases and J by 7 bases, with 17 bases between the two germline ends. This CDR3 has 15 residues. Looked up from germline, CDR1 is MNHEY and CDR2 is SMNVEV (reference sequence). The DNA of the CDR3 is TGTGCCAGCAGTGATACAGGTTCTTACGGTGAAAAACTGTTTTTT. It codes for CASSDTGSYGEKLFF. Based on the CDR3 plus reference TRBV27 and TRBJ1-4, the full variable domain is EAQVTQNPRYLITVTGKKLTVTCSQNMNHEYMSWYRQDPGLGLRQIYYSMNVEVTDKGDVPEGYKVSRKEKRNFPLILESPSPNQTSLYFCASSDTGSYGEKLFFGSGTQLSVL.

J is TRBJ2-5 and V is TRBV27; 10 nucleotides match TRBD1. With 5 bases clipped from V and 2 bases from J, the junction kept 8 bases outside the gene matches. Germline CDR1 reads MNHEY; CDR2 reads SMNVEV (reference sequence). The CDR3 has 16 residues. CDR3 sequence reads: CASSRRPDRGQETQYF. In DNA, the CDR3 is TGTGCCAGCAGTCGCCGCCCGGACAGGGGGCAAGAGACCCAGTACTTC.

J is TRBJ2-3 and V is TRBV11-2, with a weak D call TRBD1 (6 bases). Looked up from germline, CDR1 is SGHAT and CDR2 is FQNNGV. The CDR3 contains 15 residues. V was clipped by 6 bases and J by 0 bases, with 13 bases between them. The CDR3 sequence is CASSLGHFSTDTQYF. DNA of the CDR3: TGTGCCAGCAGTCTGGGACACTTTAGCACAGATACGCAGTATTTT. The full variable domain, with the rest looked up from reference TRBV11-2 and TRBJ2-3, is EAGVAQSPRYKIIEKRQSVAFWCNPISGHATLYWYQQILGQGPKLLIQFQNNGVVDDSQLPKDRFSAERLKGVDSTLKIQPAKLEDSAVYLCASSLGHFSTDTQYFGPGTRLTVL.

The chain uses TRBV7-9 and TRBJ2-2, with unresolved D. Per germline, CDR1 SEHNR and CDR2 FQNEAQ (reference sequence). The CDR3 extends over 17 amino acids. Trimming took 2 bases from V and 1 from J, leaving 14 bases between them. CDR3 region: CASSLPLLGRNTGELFF. For the CDR3, the DNA is TGTGCCAGCAGCTTACCTTTACTCGGCCGGAACACCGGGGAGCTGTTTTTT.

This chain uses TRBV11-2 with TRBJ2-7, with 10 bases aligning to TRBD2. The CDR3 runs 15 residues. V was pared by 3 bases and J by 0 bases, with 2 bases of the junction left unmatched. Looked up from germline, CDR1 is SGHAT and CDR2 is FQNNGV. The CDR3: CASSFASGGSYEQYF. CDR3 coding DNA: TGTGCCAGCAGCTTCGCTAGCGGGGGCTCCTACGAGCAGTACTTC.

The chain recombines TRBV19 with TRBJ1-5; possibly TRBD1 for D (6 bases). The germline V gene has CDR1 LNHDA and CDR2 SQIVND (reference sequence). The CDR3 is 13 residues long. Trimming pared 3 bases from V and 7 bases from J, leaving 10 bases between. CDR3 sequence reads: CASSIQGRQPQHF. For the CDR3, the DNA is TGTGCCAGTAGTATCCAGGGGAGGCAGCCCCAGCATTTT.